This T cell receptor beta chain was documented in a study of response to subunit inactivated influenza vaccine. Study-level results: The authors proposed limited new T cell recruitment per seasonal influenza vaccination.

Germline trimming cut 6 bases from V and 1 base from J; bases unmatched to any gene: 4. Per germline, CDR1 DFQATT and CDR2 SNEGSKA (reference sequence). The CDR3 runs to 13 residues. As for this clonotype: As yet, its antigen is unknown.

TCRdb fed the RT-PCR reads into MiXCR, producing one record per CDR3 protein. The table records roughly 650,000 distinct CDR3 sequences, about 15% of them present only once. The TCR comes from a man between 45 and 60 years old who received an inactivated influenza vaccine. Material: PBMCs from blood, obtained 12 days after vaccination. The chain combines TRBV20-1 with TRBJ2-3, with 7 bases lining up with TRBD1. The CDR3 reads CSAEQGRTDTQYF. CDR3 nucleotide sequence: TGCAGTGCGGAACAGGGGCGCACAGATACGCAGTATTTT.